A single sample gave rise to the 21 T cell receptor beta chains below, sequenced in a study of shared clonotypes between healthy human individuals. The table came from immunoSEQ multiplex PCR; TCRdb's copy has only in-frame clones and leaves some out. The sample yields about 490,000 clones, over 70% seen once. The material sequenced was PBMCs. These TCRs come from a woman in her thirties or forties in good health. Some clones in this sample may be carry-over from other donors' samples.

The gene calls are TRBV25-1 and TRBJ2-7, with 9 bases aligning to TRBD2. Germline values: CDR1 MGHDK, CDR2 SYGVNS. This CDR3 is 16 amino acids long. Trimming took 5 bases from V and 7 from J; bases not matched to a gene: 15. Here the CDR3 reads CASSPPGTSPPREQYF. CDR3 coding DNA: TGTGCCAGCAGTCCACCCGGGACTAGCCCCCCGAGGGAGCAGTACTTC.

The V call is TRBV7-9, the J call TRBJ2-1, with D tentatively TRBD1 (6 bases). This CDR3 region has 14 residues. CDR1 and CDR2 from the germline V gene are SEHNR and FQNEAQ (reference sequence). The V end lost 3 bases, the J end lost 2 bases, and 8 bases lay between the germline ends. The DNA for the CDR3 is TGTGCCAGCAGCTTCGACAGGACCTACAATGAGCAGTTCTTC. Its translation: CASSFDRTYNEQFF.

The rearrangement uses TRBV2 and TRBJ2-3, with no clear D. CDR1 and CDR2 (germline): SNHLY, FYNNEI. V was clipped by 6 bases and J by 6 bases, with 7 bases between them. The CDR3 is made up of 11 amino acids. CDR3 amino acids: CASRVVDTQYF. The DNA of the CDR3 is TGTGCCAGCAGAGTAGTGGATACGCAGTATTTT.

CDR3 nucleotide sequence: TGTGCCAGCAGCCCACCGGGACAGGGATTCTTCGACACCGGGGAGCTGTTTTTT. Residues: CASSPPGQGFFDTGELFF. The rearrangement joins TRBV7-6 to TRBJ2-2; 9 nucleotides agree with TRBD1. The CDR3 loop spans 18 amino acids. V lost 5 bases, J lost 3 bases, and 13 bases stayed unmatched. Germline lookup yields CDR1 SGHVS and CDR2 FNYEAQ.

On this clone: A far larger clone is off by one base, so a read error is likely. Other DNA sequences in this specimen translate into the identical CDR3. The chain uses TRBV4-2 and TRBJ1-1; perhaps TRBD1 as D (5 bases). V was trimmed by 6 bases and J by 4 bases, leaving 15 bases between them. Germline CDR1 reads LGHNA; CDR2 reads YNFKEQ. The CDR3 loop spans 14 amino acids. CDR3 loop: CASSPQVRVTEAFF. In DNA form, the CDR3 reads TGTGCCAGCAGTCCCCAGGTCAGGGTCACTGAAGCTTTCTTT.

Turning to this clone: With a far larger clone one base away, a read error is the likely cause. The DNA for the CDR3 is TGTGCCAGCAGTAAAAGGTCAGTACAGCCCCAGCATTTT. Amino acid sequence: CASSKRSVQPQHF. This chain joins TRBV6-1 and TRBJ1-5; unclear D gene. The CDR3 spans 13 residues. Germline values: CDR1 MNHNS, CDR2 SASEGT. The germline V and J ends were trimmed by 5 bases and 7 bases, with 12 bases remaining between them.

The chain carries TRBV18 and TRBJ1-2; 8 bases align to TRBD1. Germline CDR1 and CDR2: KGHSH and LQKENI. This CDR3 has 16 residues. V trimming: 2 bases; J trimming: 8 bases; junction bases outside the gene matches: 13. The CDR3 loop reads CASSPRPPGQVKGYTF. The CDR3 coding sequence is TGTGCCAGCTCACCAAGACCTCCGGGACAGGTGAAAGGCTACACCTTC.

V and J are TRBV5-5 and TRBJ1-5, with D unclear. Germline CDR1 reads SGHKS; CDR2 reads YYEKEE (reference sequence). The CDR3 runs 18 residues. Trimming shortened V by 0 bases and J by 3 bases, and 19 bases separated the two germline ends. This CDR3 is CASSLGLNRPGFNQPQHF. The CDR3 DNA reads TGTGCCAGCAGCTTGGGACTCAACCGGCCGGGCTTCAATCAGCCCCAGCATTTT. Looking up the rest from reference TRBV5-5 and TRBJ1-5 gives the full variable domain: DAGVTQSPTHLIKTRGQQVTLRCSPISGHKSVSWYQQVLGQGPQFIFQYYEKEERGRGNFPDRFSARQFPNYSSELNVNALLLGDSALYLCASSLGLNRPGFNQPQHFGDGTRLSIL.

This clone has just a few counts. This likely reflects a read error, since a far larger clone is one base away. The V and J genes are TRBV29-1 and TRBJ1-2; D remains unclear. CDR3 size: 11 residues. The V gene's germline CDR1 is SQVTM and CDR2 ANQGSEA. The CDR3 DNA reads TGCAGCGAGTCCTCAAACTATGTCTACACCTTC. It specifies CSESSNYVYTF.

The chain carries TRBV9 and TRBJ1-2; maybe TRBD1 (5 bases). Between the trimmed V and J ends, which lost 4 bases and 7 bases, there was a span of 14 bases. The CDR3 runs to 13 residues. Looked up from germline, CDR1 is SGDLS and CDR2 is YYNGEE. For the CDR3, the DNA is TGTGCCAGCAGCCCCCGGGTGGGGCTTGGCTACACCTTC. It yields the protein CASSPRVGLGYTF.

Details on this clone: This likely came from a read error, as a far larger clone is one base away. Other DNA sequences within the sample encode an identical CDR3. This chain joins TRBV2 and TRBJ1-5; D is unresolved. This CDR3 has 15 amino acids. Germline CDR1 is SNHLY and CDR2 is FYNNEI. DNA of the CDR3: TGTGCCAGTAGTGGCCTGTTAGTAAGCAATCAGCCCCAGCATTTT. This gives the protein CASSGLLVSNQPQHF.

The rearrangement links TRBV27 to TRBJ2-4; either TRBD1 or TRBD2 may supply D (5 bases each). The V gene's germline CDR1 is MNHEY and CDR2 SMNVEV (reference sequence). Trimming took 5 bases from V and 3 from J, leaving 11 bases between them. The CDR3 loop spans 14 amino acids. The CDR3 bases are TGTGCCAGCAGTGACCGGGACGGCAAAAACATTCAGTACTTC. Its translation: CASSDRDGKNIQYF.

This sequence joins TRBV28 and TRBJ1-2; 8 bases align to TRBD1. This CDR3 is 15 amino acids long. The ends lost 0 bases at V and 4 bases at J; junction bases unmatched: 4. The germline V gene encodes CDR1 MDHEN and CDR2 SYDVKM. CDR3 sequence: CASSLWDRVGYGYTF. The CDR3 bases are TGTGCCAGCAGTTTATGGGACAGGGTGGGCTATGGCTACACCTTC.

V usage is TRBV27 and J usage is TRBJ2-7, with D possibly TRBD1 on 6 matching bases. Trimming removed 6 bases from V and 2 bases from J, with 11 bases in between. Germline loops: CDR1 MNHEY, CDR2 SMNVEV (reference sequence). The CDR3 covers 13 residues. CDR3 coding DNA: TGTGCCAGCAGGACCGGGGACACCTACGAGCAGTACTTC. Protein product: CASRTGDTYEQYF.

The chain couples TRBV28 to TRBJ2-2; 7 bases map to TRBD2. J was trimmed by 7 bases and V by 7 bases; bases with no gene match: 12. Germline V gene data show CDR1 as MDHEN and CDR2 as SYDVKM. There are 15 residues in the CDR3. The CDR3 sequence: CASTPAGENYGELFF. Here the CDR3 DNA reads TGTGCCAGCACCCCCGCGGGAGAAAATTACGGGGAGCTGTTTTTT.

This clone was observed a single time. This sequence is one base from a far larger clone and is likely a read error. The chain is built from TRBV5-6 and TRBJ1-5, with TRBD1 matching 7 bases. The germline V gene has CDR1 SGHDT and CDR2 YYEEEE. The CDR3 has 16 residues. J was trimmed by 6 bases and V by 3 bases; bases with no gene match: 12. CDR3 in amino acids: CASSYTGTAYSQPQHF. The CDR3, as DNA: TGTGCCAGCAGCTATACCGGGACAGCCTACAGTCAGCCCCAGCATTTT. Filled out from reference TRBV5-6 and TRBJ1-5, the complete variable domain reads DAGVTQSPTHLIKTRGQQVTLRCSPKSGHDTVSWYQQALGQGPQFIFQYYEEEERQRGNFPDRFSGHQFPNYSSELNVNALLLGDSALYLCASSYTGTAYSQPQHFGDGTRLSIL.

Only a few counts were recorded for this clone. The gene calls are TRBV18 and TRBJ1-5, with D perhaps matching TRBD1 (5 bases). Trimming took off 4 bases at V and 1 base at J, with 14 bases between the two ends. The CDR3 is 16 residues long. The germline CDR1 and CDR2 sequences are KGHSH and LQKENI. The CDR3 DNA is TGTGCCAGCTCACGCGGAAGGGGCACGAGCAATCAGCCCCAGCATTTT. It encodes CASSRGRGTSNQPQHF.

Regarding this clone: A far larger clone is one base from this, pointing to a likely read error. The chain is built from TRBV20-1 and TRBJ2-7; perhaps TRBD1 as D (6 bases). Germline-derived CDR1 and CDR2 are DFQATT and SNEGSKA (reference sequence). The CDR3 has 11 residues. CDR3 coding DNA: TGCAGTACTAGGACAGCCTACGAGCAGTACTTC. It is translated as CSTRTAYEQYF.

This clone was counted between two and nine times. V usage is TRBV2 and J usage is TRBJ2-5, with D possibly matching TRBD1 (5 bases). Trimming pared 9 bases from V and 5 bases from J, leaving 16 bases between. Germline CDR1 SNHLY, CDR2 FYNNEI. The CDR3 has 13 residues. The CDR3 spells CASTPRQFETQYF. For the CDR3, the DNA is TGTGCCAGTACACCCCGACAGTTTGAGACCCAGTACTTC. The whole variable domain, remainder taken from reference TRBV2 and TRBJ2-5, is EPEVTQTPSHQVTQMGQEVILRCVPISNHLYFYWYRQILGQKVEFLVSFYNNEISEKSEIFDDQFSVERPDGSNFTLKIRSTKLEDSAMYFCASTPRQFETQYFGPGTRLLVL.

This clone was observed a handful of times. V usage is TRBV19 and J usage is TRBJ2-1; 13 bases agree with TRBD2. The CDR3 is made up of 16 amino acids. With V trimmed by 4 bases and J by 2 bases, 2 bases remained unmatched. Germline assignment: CDR1 LNHDA and CDR2 SQIVND (reference sequence). The CDR3 sequence is CASSSGLAGAYNEQFF. Written as DNA, the CDR3 is TGTGCCAGTAGTAGCGGACTAGCGGGAGCCTACAATGAGCAGTTCTTC.

The chain links TRBV5-4 to TRBJ2-7, with a possible D match to TRBD1 (6 bases). V lost 4 bases and J lost 3, with 14 bases in between. Germline-derived CDR1 and CDR2 are SGHNT and YYREEE (reference sequence). The CDR3 is 14 residues long. CDR3 in DNA: TGTGCCAGCAGCCTCCGGGACACGGGCTACGAGCAGTACTTC. Translation gives CASSLRDTGYEQYF.